This T cell receptor beta chain is drawn from a study of cytomegalovirus exposure and HLA in healthy donors. Study outcomes and limitations: In a later analysis, HLA-C alleles had the fewest associated TCRs, DRB1 alleles the most. The classifier reportedly diagnosed cytomegalovirus status with high sensitivity and specificity. V- and J-gene trimming of TCR beta was linked (in a later analysis) to a missense DCLRE1C variant.

A note on this clone: Its antigen remains unknown.

Use of 60 Vbeta and 13 Jbeta primers characterized the PCR. In the authors' workflow: Counted up in a later analysis, unique TCR beta chains came to about 80 million, with about 10 million shared. Only in-frame clones appear in the TCRdb table, and some are missing; sequencing was by immunoSEQ multiplex PCR. The V and J calls and the clone size are those of that table, but D and trimming were determined from the DNA. The sample records roughly 190,000 clones, around 79% being singletons. The CDR3 loop spans 14 amino acids. Germline CDR1 reads MRHNA; CDR2 reads SNTAGT. Trimming took 3 bases from V and 1 from J, leaving 9 bases between them.

Sequenced input: PBMCs. The TCR originated in a woman aged 18-35 years in good health and CMV-seronegative. The J gene is TRBJ2-5, the V gene TRBV6-4, with a tentative D call TRBD2 (6 bases). The CDR3 protein is CASSERGGQETQYF. The CDR3 DNA follows: TGTGCCAGCAGTGAACGGGGAGGCCAAGAGACCCAGTACTTC.